The 24 T cell receptor beta chains below all came from one sample that was sequenced in a study of T cells after yellow fever vaccination. TCRdb re-derived calls from the 5' RACE reads in MiXCR, one entry per CDR3 protein. The sample gives a few hundred thousand distinct CDR3 sequences, around 3.6% of which show up once; about 20% is in the top ten. Here the sequenced sample was PBMCs, taken on the day of the yellow fever booster vaccination. All receptors derive from a man younger than 30 who received the YFV17D yellow fever vaccine.

This clonotype has at least ten counts. The chain carries TRBV12-3 or TRBV12-4 and TRBJ2-1; TRBD1 matches at 7 bases. The CDR3 loop spans 16 amino acids. V shed 7 bases and J 8 bases; nucleotides not matched to a gene: 17. CDR3 protein: CASKTLDRVGLDEQFF. The CDR3 bases are TGTGCCAGCAAAACACTCGACAGGGTGGGGCTAGATGAGCAGTTCTTC.

This clonotype came up a few times. V gene TRBV7-2 combines with J gene TRBJ2-2, with 8 positions matching TRBD2. Germline V gene data show CDR1 as SGHTA and CDR2 as FQGNSA. The CDR3 runs to 15 residues. V lost 3 bases, J lost 4 bases, and 4 bases stayed unmatched. In nucleotides, the CDR3 is TGTGCCAGCAGCTTTGCCGGGACTAGCACCGGGGAGCTGTTTTTT. Its protein is CASSFAGTSTGELFF.

Many counts were recorded for this clonotype. As DNA, the CDR3 is TGCAGTGCTAGGCGGCCACTAGGTATAGATACGCAGTATTTT. It translates to CSARRPLGIDTQYF. J is TRBJ2-3 and V is TRBV20-1, with a tentative D call TRBD2 (5 bases). The CDR3 is 14 amino acids. Germline CDR1 reads DFQATT; CDR2 reads SNEGSKA (reference sequence). The V end was cut by 3 bases, the J end by 5 bases, with 15 bases between.

In its sample, this clonotype was seen many times. This chain uses TRBV20-1 with TRBJ1-1; D gene ambiguous. CDR3 length equals 14 residues. In germline, CDR1 is DFQATT, CDR2 SNEGSKA (reference sequence). The V and J ends lost 2 bases and 1 base respectively, with 11 bases between them. This CDR3 is CSARFSTGNTEAFF. The CDR3 nucleotides are TGCAGTGCTAGATTCTCGACTGGGAACACTGAAGCTTTCTTT.

This chain links TRBV20-1 with TRBJ1-3, with a tentative D call TRBD1 (6 bases). The CDR3 covers 16 residues. Germline assignment: CDR1 DFQATT and CDR2 SNEGSKA (reference sequence). CDR3 bases: TGCAGGCAGCCAGGGGCCACCAAGAGCTCTGGAAACACCATATATTTT. It translates to CRQPGATKSSGNTIYF.

In the case of this clonotype: This may come from a read error, since a much larger clone is one base off. The chain combines TRBV6-6 with TRBJ1-3, with no clear D. V lost 2 bases to trimming and J lost 4 bases, with 9 bases between them. CDR3 size: 14 residues. Per germline, CDR1 MNHNY and CDR2 SVGAGI (reference sequence). The CDR3 loop reads CASSYPSLGNTIYF. The CDR3 nucleotides are TGTGCCAGCAGTTACCCATCTCTGGGAAACACCATATATTTT.

This clonotype was detected many times. The chain recombines TRBV21-1 with TRBJ1-2. TRBV21-1 is a documented pseudogene. The CDR3 is 17 residues long. The DNA for the CDR3 is TGTGCCAGCAGCAAAGGTGAAAGGGTCGCGGATGACTATGGCTACACCTTC. It codes for CASSKGERVADDYGYTF.

This clonotype has a count of ten or more. The V and J genes are TRBV7-6 and TRBJ1-1; weak D call: TRBD1 (6 bases). Germline CDR1 is SGHVS and CDR2 is FNYEAQ. This CDR3 has 14 amino acids. V was shortened by 0 bases and J by 7 bases, with 12 bases between the two germline ends. CDR3 amino acids: CASSLARGGGEAFF. The CDR3 bases are TGTGCCAGCAGCTTAGCCCGGGGGGGCGGTGAAGCTTTCTTT. Based on the CDR3 plus reference TRBV7-6 and TRBJ1-1, the full variable domain is GAGVSQSPRYKVTKRGQDVALRCDPISGHVSLYWYRQALGQGPEFLTYFNYEAQQDKSGLPNDRFSAERPEGSISTLTIQRTEQRDSAMYRCASSLARGGGEAFFGQGTRLTVV.

The chain uses TRBV5-1 and TRBJ2-7, with TRBD2 as a possible D gene (7 bases). The CDR3 spans 14 residues. The ends were cut back, 5 bases at V and 2 bases at J, with 14 bases in the middle. Germline assignment: CDR1 SGHRS and CDR2 YFSETQ. The CDR3 loop reads CASSLEGGAYEQYF. CDR3 sequence (DNA): TGCGCCAGCAGTTTAGAAGGGGGGGCCTACGAGCAGTACTTC. The variable domain in full, completed from reference TRBV5-1 and TRBJ2-7, reads KAGVTQTPRYLIKTRGQQVTLSCSPISGHRSVSWYQQTPGQGLQFLFEYFSETQRNKGNFPGRFSGRQFSNSRSEMNVSTLELGDSALYLCASSLEGGAYEQYFGPGTRLTVT.

The chain links TRBV15 to TRBJ1-2, with D possibly TRBD1 on 5 matching bases. Trimming shortened V by 1 base and J by 4 bases, and 19 bases separated the two germline ends. CDR1 and CDR2 from the germline V gene are LNHNV and YYDKDF (reference sequence). The CDR3 has 17 amino acids. The CDR3 DNA follows: TGTGCCACCAGCAGAGTGGTGGACACTCCAAGGTCCTATGGCTACACCTTC. Residues: CATSRVVDTPRSYGYTF.

At least ten counts were recorded for this clonotype. The chain recombines TRBV5-1 with TRBJ2-5; no clear D gene. V lost 6 bases to trimming and J lost 5 bases, with 14 bases between them. CDR1 SGHRS and CDR2 YFSETQ come from the germline V gene. The CDR3 is made up of 13 amino acids. CDR3 sequence reads: CASNGVAAETQYF. For the CDR3, the DNA is TGCGCCAGCAACGGTGTGGCCGCGGAGACCCAGTACTTC.

A few counts support this clonotype. The CDR3 spells CASQTGVGTEAFF. The CDR3 region has the DNA TGTGCCAGCCAGACAGGGGTGGGCACTGAAGCTTTCTTT. This chain uses TRBV6-6 with TRBJ1-1; 8 bases map to TRBD1. The CDR3 covers 13 residues. Germline V lookup: CDR1 MNHNY, CDR2 SVGAGI (reference sequence). Germline trimming cut 8 bases from V and 4 bases from J; bases unmatched to any gene: 6.

This clonotype was picked up many times. The V and J genes are TRBV5-1 and TRBJ1-1; D is ambiguous. This CDR3 is 11 amino acids long. CDR1 SGHRS and CDR2 YFSETQ come from the germline V gene. Trimming took off 4 bases at V and 1 base at J, with 2 bases between the two ends. CDR3 nucleotides: TGCGCCAGCAGCGGGAACACTGAAGCTTTCTTT. Encoded protein: CASSGNTEAFF.

There are many counts of this clonotype. This chain links TRBV7-2 with TRBJ2-1; D gene ambiguous. Trimming cost V 5 bases and J 8 bases, with 16 bases left between them. Looked up from germline, CDR1 is SGHTA and CDR2 is FQGNSA. The CDR3 spans 14 residues. CDR3 DNA sequence: TGTGCCAGCAGCCGGGCCATGGCCAGCCATGAGCAGTTCTTC. Translation gives CASSRAMASHEQFF. Based on the CDR3 plus reference TRBV7-2 and TRBJ2-1, the full variable domain is GAGVSQSPSNKVTEKGKDVELRCDPISGHTALYWYRQSLGQGLEFLIYFQGNSAPDKSGLPSDRFSAERTGGSVSTLTIQRTQQEDSAVYLCASSRAMASHEQFFGPGTRLTVL.

The chain carries TRBV6-5 and TRBJ1-2, with D perhaps TRBD1 (5 bases). The CDR3 has 12 residues. Germline lookup yields CDR1 MNHEY and CDR2 SVGAGI. V was pared by 8 bases and J by 8 bases, with 15 bases between. The CDR3 DNA sequence: TGTGCCAGCGGGGCGGGGCGGAGGGGCTACACCTTC. It yields the protein CASGAGRRGYTF.

This clonotype came up a few times. The chain joins TRBV5-1 to TRBJ2-7; 8 bases are shared with TRBD1. This CDR3 spans 14 amino acids. Germline values: CDR1 SGHRS, CDR2 YFSETQ. The ends lost 0 bases at V and 6 bases at J; junction bases unmatched: 5. CDR3 bases: TGCGCCAGCAGCTTGGGACAGGGGCTGGGCGAGCAGTACTTC. Its protein is CASSLGQGLGEQYF.

Notes on this clonotype: Being one base from a much bigger clone, this may be a read error. The chain carries TRBV6-5 and TRBJ2-4; D is perhaps TRBD1 (5 bases). The CDR3 is 13 amino acids. Germline V gives CDR1 MNHEY, CDR2 SVGAGI. Trimming stripped 5 bases from V and 2 bases from J, with 7 bases between. CDR3 nucleotides: TGTGCCAGCAGTCAGGGTTCCAAAAACATTCAGTACTTC. It encodes CASSQGSKNIQYF.

This clonotype was detected a few times. The chain couples TRBV3-1 to TRBJ1-4; D gene uncertain. The CDR3 is 14 residues long. Trimming took off 1 base at V and 8 bases at J, with 11 bases between the two ends. Germline V CDR1 and CDR2: LGHDT, YNNKEL (reference sequence). The CDR3 protein is CASSQGARGEKLFF. The DNA of the CDR3 is TGTGCCAGCAGCCAAGGGGCTCGAGGGGAAAAACTGTTTTTT. The whole variable domain, filled in from reference TRBV3-1 and TRBJ1-4, reads DTAVSQTPKYLVTQMGNDKSIKCEQNLGHDTMYWYKQDSKKFLKIMFSYNNKELIINETVPNRFSPKSPDKAHLNLHINSLELGDSAVYFCASSQGARGEKLFFGSGTQLSVL.

The chain has TRBV9 and TRBJ2-2; 12 positions match TRBD2. With V trimmed by 2 bases and J by 6 bases, 11 bases remained unmatched. The CDR3 loop spans 18 amino acids. CDR1 and CDR2 (germline): SGDLS, YYNGEE. The chain's CDR3 is CASSVALAGGRGAGELFF. The CDR3 DNA sequence: TGTGCCAGCAGCGTCGCACTAGCGGGGGGCCGTGGCGCCGGGGAGCTGTTTTTT.

The chain carries TRBV6-5 and TRBJ2-7; the D gene is possibly TRBD1 (5 bases). Looked up from germline, CDR1 is MNHEY and CDR2 is SVGAGI. Trimming left V 4 bases short and J 2 bases short, with 21 bases between. This CDR3 spans 17 amino acids. The CDR3 DNA is TGTGCCAGCAGTTCCACCGAAAGATACAGGTTTGCCTACGAGCAGTACTTC. Protein sequence: CASSSTERYRFAYEQYF.

The V and J genes are TRBV5-1 and TRBJ1-2; 8 nucleotides agree with TRBD1. The CDR3 runs to 17 residues. Germline CDR1 reads SGHRS; CDR2 reads YFSETQ. J lost 13 bases, V lost 4 bases, and 24 bases had no gene match. CDR3 sequence reads: CASSLFPGQEGLSTGTF. The CDR3 coding sequence is TGCGCCAGCAGCCTTTTCCCGGGACAGGAGGGACTTTCCACTGGCACCTTC.

This chain's CDR3 is CASSSAGSLNTQYF. DNA for the CDR3: TGTGCCAGCAGCTCGGCGGGTTCCTTAAATACGCAGTATTTT. The chain recombines TRBV7-3 with TRBJ2-3; D is perhaps TRBD2 (5 bases). The CDR3 extends over 14 amino acids. The germline V gene encodes CDR1 SGHTA and CDR2 FQGTGA. Trimming shortened V by 4 bases and J by 7 bases, and 15 bases separated the two germline ends.

This clonotype has a handful of counts. The chain links TRBV20-1 to TRBJ1-2; D ambiguous. CDR1 is DFQATT, CDR2 SNEGSKA, per germline (reference sequence). This CDR3 region has 15 residues. The V end was cut by 3 bases, the J end by 2 bases, with 16 bases between. CDR3 DNA sequence: TGCAGTGCTAGCCCCGCGGTATCCGTGAACTATGGCTACACCTTC. It encodes CSASPAVSVNYGYTF.

In this sample, this clonotype turned up many times. The chain employs TRBV6-2 or TRBV6-3 and TRBJ2-7, with D tentatively TRBD1 (5 bases). V dropped 8 bases and J dropped 1 base, with 9 bases sitting between them. This CDR3 has 12 residues. Looked up from germline, CDR1 is MNHEY and CDR2 is SVGEGT. Here the CDR3 reads CASGQGSYEQYV. CDR3 coding DNA: TGTGCCAGCGGGCAGGGTTCCTACGAGCAGTACGTC.